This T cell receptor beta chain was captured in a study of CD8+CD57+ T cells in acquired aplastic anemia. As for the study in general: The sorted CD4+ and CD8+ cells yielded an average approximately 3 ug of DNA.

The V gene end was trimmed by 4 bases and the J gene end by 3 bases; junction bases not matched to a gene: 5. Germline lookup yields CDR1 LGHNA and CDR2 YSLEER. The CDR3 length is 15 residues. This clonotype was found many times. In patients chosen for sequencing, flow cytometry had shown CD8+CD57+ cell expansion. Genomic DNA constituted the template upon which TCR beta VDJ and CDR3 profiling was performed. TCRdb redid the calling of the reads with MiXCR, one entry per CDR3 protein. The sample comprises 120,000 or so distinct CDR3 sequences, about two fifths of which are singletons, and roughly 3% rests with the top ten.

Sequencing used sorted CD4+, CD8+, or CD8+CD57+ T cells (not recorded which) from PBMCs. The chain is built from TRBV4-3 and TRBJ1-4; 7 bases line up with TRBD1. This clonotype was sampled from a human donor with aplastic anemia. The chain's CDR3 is CASSRQGQSNEKLFF. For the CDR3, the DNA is TGCGCCAGCAGCCGACAGGGTCAGTCTAATGAAAAACTGTTTTTT.